The 18 T cell receptor beta chains below were found in one sample sequenced in a study of breast tumors, draining lymph nodes, adjacent tissues. TCRdb re-called the multiplex PCR reads with MiXCR, one entry per CDR3 protein. This sample has around 13,000 distinct CDR3 sequences; around 70% occur once, and the top ten carry around 44%. The sequencing input was tumor-adjacent breast tissue. The source is a female donor with breast cancer. Some clones in this sample may be carry-over from other donors' samples.

The chain uses TRBV12-3 or TRBV12-4 and TRBJ1-5, with D hard to call. The CDR3 is 12 amino acids. With 5 bases removed from V and 5 bases from J, the gap between germline ends came to 7 bases. CDR3 sequence (DNA): TGTGCCAGCAGTCTAGGGTATCAGCCCCAGCATTTT. Amino acids: CASSLGYQPQHF.

The chain couples TRBV12-3 or TRBV12-4 to TRBJ1-3; 9 nucleotides align to TRBD1. J was trimmed by 5 bases and V by 3 bases; bases with no gene match: 2. The CDR3 consists of 14 residues. The CDR3 DNA is TGTGCCAGCAGTTTCGGGACAGGGAGAAACACCATATATTTT. Its translation is CASSFGTGRNTIYF.

In its sample, this clonotype ranks as medium-sized. The CDR3, as DNA: TGCGCCAGCAGTGAGGGCAGGCTCACAGATACGCAGTATTTT. Translated, it gives CASSEGRLTDTQYF. The J gene is TRBJ2-3, the V gene TRBV10-2; D is ambiguous. The V end lost 2 bases, the J end lost 2 bases, and 8 bases lay between the germline ends. The CDR3 is made up of 14 amino acids. Germline V gene data show CDR1 as WSHSY and CDR2 as SAAADI.

This chain joins TRBV29-1 and TRBJ2-7; D is perhaps TRBD1 (5 bases). The ends were cut back, 0 bases at V and 2 bases at J, with 8 bases in the middle. CDR1 SQVTM and CDR2 ANQGSEA come from the germline V gene. The CDR3 covers 13 residues. CDR3 residues: CSVEDQGTYEQYF. CDR3 in DNA: TGCAGCGTTGAAGACCAGGGTACCTACGAGCAGTACTTC.

The gene calls are TRBV3-1 and TRBJ2-5; 10 positions agree with TRBD2. Unmatched junction bases numbered 9, after V lost 3 bases and J lost 5 bases. Germline V CDR1 and CDR2: LGHDT, YNNKEL (reference sequence). The CDR3 loop spans 16 amino acids. The CDR3 sequence: CASSHGLAELRETQYF. For the CDR3, the DNA is TGTGCCAGCAGCCATGGACTAGCGGAACTCAGGGAGACCCAGTACTTC.

This clonotype appeared a single time. The V and J genes are TRBV20-1 and TRBJ2-7; the match to TRBD2 covers 14 bases. J lost 6 bases, V lost 3 bases, and 1 base had no gene match. Germline CDR1 DFQATT, CDR2 SNEGSKA (reference sequence). The CDR3 loop spans 13 amino acids. In nucleotides, the CDR3 is TGCAGTGCTAGGACTAGCGGGAGGGGCGAGCAGTACTTC. It translates to CSARTSGRGEQYF.

The genes are TRBV5-6 and TRBJ2-3; D remains unclear. The ends were cut back, 0 bases at V and 4 bases at J, with 9 bases in the middle. The CDR3 totals 14 residues. Germline V gives CDR1 SGHDT, CDR2 YYEEEE. This CDR3 is CASSLGPRADTQYF. The CDR3 DNA follows: TGTGCCAGCAGCTTGGGGCCGCGAGCAGATACGCAGTATTTT. The full variable domain, rest sourced from reference TRBV5-6 and TRBJ2-3, is DAGVTQSPTHLIKTRGQQVTLRCSPKSGHDTVSWYQQALGQGPQFIFQYYEEEERQRGNFPDRFSGHQFPNYSSELNVNALLLGDSALYLCASSLGPRADTQYFGPGTRLTVL.

The CDR3 DNA sequence: TGTGCCAGTAGTAGGCAGACGTATAATTCACCCCTCCACTTT. Its protein is CASSRQTYNSPLHF. The J gene is TRBJ1-6, the V gene TRBV19; D ambiguous. The CDR3 length is 14 residues. V lost 4 bases and J 4 bases, leaving 8 bases between the germline ends. The germline V gene has CDR1 LNHDA and CDR2 SQIVND (reference sequence).

The chain couples TRBV30 to TRBJ2-7; TRBD2 is a possible D gene (5 bases). The CDR3 is made up of 14 amino acids. Looked up from germline, CDR1 is GTSNPN and CDR2 is SVGIG (reference sequence). V was trimmed by 0 bases and J by 6 bases, leaving 15 bases between them. CDR3: CAWSVQWERGEQYF. CDR3 coding DNA: TGTGCCTGGAGTGTACAGTGGGAGCGAGGCGAGCAGTACTTC.

This chain connects TRBV4-3 to TRBJ2-1, with 10 bases identical to TRBD2. The CDR3 is 16 residues long. Germline values: CDR1 LGHNA, CDR2 YSLEER. V lost 0 bases to trimming and J lost 7 bases; unmatched junction nucleotides: 6. This CDR3 is CASSQELLAGRNEQFF. CDR3 nucleotides: TGCGCCAGCAGCCAAGAATTACTAGCGGGGAGGAATGAGCAGTTCTTC.

CDR3 bases: TGTGCCAGCAGCGGACAGGGTACCGGACTAGCGGGAATCTCCTACGAGCAGTACTTC. This encodes CASSGQGTGLAGISYEQYF. The chain links TRBV7-9 to TRBJ2-7, with TRBD2 matching 12 bases. V lost 5 bases, J lost 0 bases, and 14 bases stayed unmatched. This CDR3 is built from 19 residues. The V gene's germline CDR1 is SEHNR and CDR2 FQNEAQ (reference sequence).

V gene TRBV25-1 combines with J gene TRBJ2-2, with TRBD2 matching over 10 bases. Per the germline V gene, CDR1 is MGHDK and CDR2 is SYGVNS. This CDR3 spans 14 amino acids. J gave up 6 bases and V 9 bases, and 7 bases lay outside the gene matches. The CDR3 DNA reads as TGTGCCAGAGGGCTAGCGGGAGTGGCCGGGGAGCTGTTTTTT. It codes for CARGLAGVAGELFF.

The table lists this clonotype with many counts. The CDR3 DNA reads TGCAGCGCTTTGACAGGGGGCACCGGGGAGCTGTTTTTT. Encoded protein: CSALTGGTGELFF. The chain employs TRBV29-1 and TRBJ2-2; TRBD1 matches at 9 bases. V lost 7 bases and J lost 4; bases outside the gene matches: 4. Germline CDR1 and CDR2: SQVTM and ANQGSEA. This CDR3 is 13 amino acids long.

The rearrangement links TRBV2 to TRBJ2-7, with 7 bases identical to TRBD1. This CDR3 has 13 residues. Germline CDR1 SNHLY, CDR2 FYNNEI. Trimming cost V 6 bases and J 1 base; bases outside gene matches: 3. CDR3 sequence (DNA): TGTGCCAGCAGGAGGGGACAGTCCTACGAGCAGTACTTC. It translates to CASRRGQSYEQYF.

This sequence joins TRBV12-3 or TRBV12-4 and TRBJ2-5; 8 nucleotides line up with TRBD1. The ends lost 3 bases at V and 2 bases at J; junction bases unmatched: 2. The CDR3 consists of 14 residues. The CDR3 sequence: CASSLDREQETQYF. CDR3 DNA sequence: TGTGCCAGCAGTTTGGACAGGGAGCAAGAGACCCAGTACTTC.

The chain combines TRBV5-1 with TRBJ2-5; D unclear. The CDR3 covers 11 residues. Looked up from germline, CDR1 is SGHRS and CDR2 is YFSETQ. V was trimmed by 2 bases and J by 4 bases, leaving 3 bases between them. The chain's CDR3 is CASSFVETQYF. The DNA of the CDR3 is TGCGCCAGCAGCTTCGTAGAGACCCAGTACTTC.

The chain couples TRBV3-1 to TRBJ2-7; 9 bases fit TRBD2. There are 15 residues in the CDR3. With 3 bases clipped from V and 2 bases from J, the junction kept 5 bases outside the gene matches. Germline V gene data show CDR1 as LGHDT and CDR2 as YNNKEL (reference sequence). CDR3 bases: TGTGCCAGCAGCCATACCCGACTAGCGGCCTACGAGCAGTACTTC. It is translated as CASSHTRLAAYEQYF.

The J gene is TRBJ2-1, the V gene TRBV29-1; D may be TRBD1 or TRBD2 (5 bases each). Germline CDR1 reads SQVTM; CDR2 reads ANQGSEA. Trimming shortened V by 8 bases and J by 0 bases, and 14 bases separated the two germline ends. The CDR3 extends over 14 amino acids. For the CDR3, the DNA is TGCAGCTCTGGGGGACCTTCCTCCTACAATGAGCAGTTCTTC. Amino acids: CSSGGPSSYNEQFF.